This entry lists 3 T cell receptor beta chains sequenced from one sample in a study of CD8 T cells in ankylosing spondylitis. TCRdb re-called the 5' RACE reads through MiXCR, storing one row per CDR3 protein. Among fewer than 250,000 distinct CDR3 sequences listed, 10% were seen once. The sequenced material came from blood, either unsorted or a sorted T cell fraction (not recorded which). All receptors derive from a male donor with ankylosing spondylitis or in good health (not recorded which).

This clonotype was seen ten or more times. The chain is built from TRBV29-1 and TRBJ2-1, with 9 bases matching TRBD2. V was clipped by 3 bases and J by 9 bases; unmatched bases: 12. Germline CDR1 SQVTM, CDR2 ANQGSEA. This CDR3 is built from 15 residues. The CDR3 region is CSVDSGGRGVVEQFF. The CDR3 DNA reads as TGCAGCGTTGATTCTGGCGGGAGGGGGGTGGTTGAGCAGTTCTTC.

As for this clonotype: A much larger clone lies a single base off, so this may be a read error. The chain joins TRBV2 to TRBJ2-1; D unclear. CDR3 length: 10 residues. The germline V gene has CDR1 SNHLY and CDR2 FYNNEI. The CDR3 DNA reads TGTGCCACCAGTGTTTTAGAGCAGTTCTTC. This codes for CATSVLEQFF.

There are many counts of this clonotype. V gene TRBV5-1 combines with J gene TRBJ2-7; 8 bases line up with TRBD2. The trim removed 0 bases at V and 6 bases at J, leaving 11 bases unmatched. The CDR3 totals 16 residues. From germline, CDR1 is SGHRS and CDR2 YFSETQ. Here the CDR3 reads CASSLEWVAGKGEQYF. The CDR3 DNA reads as TGCGCCAGCAGCTTGGAGTGGGTAGCGGGAAAGGGCGAGCAGTACTTC.